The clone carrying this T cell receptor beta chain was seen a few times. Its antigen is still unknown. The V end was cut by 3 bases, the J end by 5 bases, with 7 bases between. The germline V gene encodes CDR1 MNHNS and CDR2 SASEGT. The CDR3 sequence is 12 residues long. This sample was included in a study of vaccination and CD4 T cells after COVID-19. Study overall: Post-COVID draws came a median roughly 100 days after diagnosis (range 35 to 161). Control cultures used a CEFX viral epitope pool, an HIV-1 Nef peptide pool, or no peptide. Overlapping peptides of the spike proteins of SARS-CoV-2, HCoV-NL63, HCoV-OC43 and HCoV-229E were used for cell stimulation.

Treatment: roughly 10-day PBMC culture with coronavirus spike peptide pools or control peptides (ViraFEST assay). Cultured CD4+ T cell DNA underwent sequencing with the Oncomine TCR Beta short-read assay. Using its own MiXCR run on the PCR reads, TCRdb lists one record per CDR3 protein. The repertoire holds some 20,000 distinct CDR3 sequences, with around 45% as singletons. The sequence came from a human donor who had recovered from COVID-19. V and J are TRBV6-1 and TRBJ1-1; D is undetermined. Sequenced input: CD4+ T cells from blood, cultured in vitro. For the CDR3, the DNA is TGTGCCAGCAGTGATAGGTGGACTGAAGCTTTCTTT. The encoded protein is CASSDRWTEAFF.